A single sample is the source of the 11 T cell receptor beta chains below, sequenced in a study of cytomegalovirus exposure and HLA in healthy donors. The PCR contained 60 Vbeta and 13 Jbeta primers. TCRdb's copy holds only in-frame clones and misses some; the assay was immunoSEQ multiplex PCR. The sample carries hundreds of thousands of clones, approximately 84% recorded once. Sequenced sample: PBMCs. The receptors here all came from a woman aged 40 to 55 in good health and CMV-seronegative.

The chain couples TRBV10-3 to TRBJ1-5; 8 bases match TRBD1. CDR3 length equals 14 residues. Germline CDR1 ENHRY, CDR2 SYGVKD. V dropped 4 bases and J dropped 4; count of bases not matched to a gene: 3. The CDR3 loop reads CAISGQGWNQPQHF. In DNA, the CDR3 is TGTGCCATCAGTGGACAGGGGTGGAATCAGCCCCAGCATTTT.

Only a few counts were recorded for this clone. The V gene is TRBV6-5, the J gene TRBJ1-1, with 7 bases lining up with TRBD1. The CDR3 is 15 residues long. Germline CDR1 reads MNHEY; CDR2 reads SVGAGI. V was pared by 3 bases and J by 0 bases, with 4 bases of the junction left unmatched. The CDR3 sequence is CASSYTGVMNTEAFF. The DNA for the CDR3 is TGTGCCAGCAGTTATACAGGGGTCATGAACACTGAAGCTTTCTTT.

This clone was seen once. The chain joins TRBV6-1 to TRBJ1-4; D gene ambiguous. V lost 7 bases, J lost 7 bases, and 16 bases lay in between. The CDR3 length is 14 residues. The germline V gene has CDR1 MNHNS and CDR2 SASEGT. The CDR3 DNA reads TGTGCCAGCACCTCGCCCCGGCGGATTGAAAAACTGTTTTTT. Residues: CASTSPRRIEKLFF.

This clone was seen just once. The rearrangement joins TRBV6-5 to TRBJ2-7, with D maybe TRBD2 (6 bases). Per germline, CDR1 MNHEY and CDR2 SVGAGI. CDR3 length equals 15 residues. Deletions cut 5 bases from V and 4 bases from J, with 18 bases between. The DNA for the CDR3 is TGTGCCAGCAGTGCCCTCGAGCTGGGACTTTACGAGCAGTACTTC. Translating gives CASSALELGLYEQYF.

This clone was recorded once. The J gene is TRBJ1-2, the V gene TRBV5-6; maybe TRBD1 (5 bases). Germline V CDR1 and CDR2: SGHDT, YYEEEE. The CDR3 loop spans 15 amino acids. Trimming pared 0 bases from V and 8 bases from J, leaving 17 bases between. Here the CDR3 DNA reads TGTGCCAGCAGCTTGGAATTAGGCAGGGAGGAAGGCTACACCTTC. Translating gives CASSLELGREEGYTF. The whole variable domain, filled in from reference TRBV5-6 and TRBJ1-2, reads DAGVTQSPTHLIKTRGQQVTLRCSPKSGHDTVSWYQQALGQGPQFIFQYYEEEERQRGNFPDRFSGHQFPNYSSELNVNALLLGDSALYLCASSLELGREEGYTFGSGTRLTVV.

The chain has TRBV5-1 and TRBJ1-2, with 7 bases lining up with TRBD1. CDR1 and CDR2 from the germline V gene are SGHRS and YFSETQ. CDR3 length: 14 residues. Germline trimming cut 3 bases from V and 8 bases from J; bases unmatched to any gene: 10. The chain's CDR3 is CASSSGQSPGGYTF. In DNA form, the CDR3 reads TGCGCCAGCAGCTCGGGACAGAGCCCAGGCGGCTACACCTTC.

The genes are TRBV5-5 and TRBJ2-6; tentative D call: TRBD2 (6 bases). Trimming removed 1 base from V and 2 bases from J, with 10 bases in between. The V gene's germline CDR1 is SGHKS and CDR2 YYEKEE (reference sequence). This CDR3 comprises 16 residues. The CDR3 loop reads CASSLIGGTGANVLTF. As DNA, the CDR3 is TGTGCCAGCAGCTTGATCGGCGGGACTGGGGCCAACGTCCTGACTTTC.

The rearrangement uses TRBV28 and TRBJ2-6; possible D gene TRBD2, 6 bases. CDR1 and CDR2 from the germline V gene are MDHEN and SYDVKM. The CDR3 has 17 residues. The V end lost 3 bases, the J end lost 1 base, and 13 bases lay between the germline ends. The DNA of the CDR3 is TGTGCCAGCAGTTTCCCCCTCGGGGGATCTGGGGCCAACGTCCTGACTTTC. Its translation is CASSFPLGGSGANVLTF.

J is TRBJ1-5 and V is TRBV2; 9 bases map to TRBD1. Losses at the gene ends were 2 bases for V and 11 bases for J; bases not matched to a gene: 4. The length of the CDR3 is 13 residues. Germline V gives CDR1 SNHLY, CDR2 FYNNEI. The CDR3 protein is CASSESWTGAQHF. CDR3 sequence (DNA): TGTGCCAGCAGTGAAAGTTGGACAGGGGCCCAGCATTTT. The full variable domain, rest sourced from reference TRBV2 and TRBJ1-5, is EPEVTQTPSHQVTQMGQEVILRCVPISNHLYFYWYRQILGQKVEFLVSFYNNEISEKSEIFDDQFSVERPDGSNFTLKIRSTKLEDSAMYFCASSESWTGAQHFGDGTRLSIL.

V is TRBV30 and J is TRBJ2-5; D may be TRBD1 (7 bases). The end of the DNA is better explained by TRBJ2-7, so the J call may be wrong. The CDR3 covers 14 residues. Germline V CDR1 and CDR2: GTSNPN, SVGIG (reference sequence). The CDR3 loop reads CAWSVGGTAYEQYF. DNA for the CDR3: TGTGCCTGGAGTGTTGGCGGGACAGCCTACGAGCAGTACTTC.

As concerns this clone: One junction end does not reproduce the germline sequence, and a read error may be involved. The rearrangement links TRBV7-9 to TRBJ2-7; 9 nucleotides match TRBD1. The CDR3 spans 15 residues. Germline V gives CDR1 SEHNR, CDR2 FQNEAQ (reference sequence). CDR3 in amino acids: CSSSFGTGPTYEQYF. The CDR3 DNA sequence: TGTTCCAGCAGCTTCGGGACAGGGCCTACCTACGAGCAGTACTTC.